This is a list of T cell receptor beta chains from one sample in a study of cytomegalovirus exposure and HLA in healthy donors. Sequenced by immunoSEQ multiplex PCR; TCRdb stores in-frame clones only, minus some. The sample holds about 120,000 clones, roughly 78% seen once. The sample taken for sequencing was PBMCs. The source of these receptors is a woman between 25 and 40 years old in good health and CMV-seropositive. Each CDR3 is given with its conserved first and last residue. Fields, in order: clone size, J gene, V gene, D gene, CDR3 DNA, CDR3 protein. A D gene is named only where the DNA matches it firmly. Size is omitted from some rows. Given values are once, few, many or a class for expanded clones.

NA TRBJ1-1 TRBV6-1 TRBD1 TGTGCCAGCGAGGCGACAGGGGGATTTACTGAAGCTTTCTTT CASEATGGFTEAFF
few TRBJ1-1 TRBV10-3 NA TGTGCCATCAGACCACAGGGTGGTGTGCCCCCACACCGGAGACTGAACACTGAAGCTTTCTTT CAIRPQGGVPPHRRLNTEAFF
NA TRBJ2-1 TRBV9 TRBD2 TGTGCCAGCAGTCCAGCGGGGTGGAATGAGCAGTTCTTC CASSPAGWNEQFF
NA TRBJ1-6 TRBV30 NA TGTGCCTGGAGTGTACCGACAGGCAATAATTCACCCCTCCACTTT CAWSVPTGNNSPLHF
once TRBJ2-1 TRBV2 TRBD2 TGTGCCAGCAGTGGTTTCACTAGCGGGGGAGTTAAACGCGGCAATGAGCAGTTCTTC CASSGFTSGGVKRGNEQFF
NA TRBJ2-5 TRBV30 TRBD2 TGTGCCTGGAGTGTAGCGGGGCTCCAAGAGACCCAGTACTTC CAWSVAGLQETQYF
NA TRBJ2-4 TRBV2 NA TGTGCCAGCAGTGTTTCCCTCTTCAAAAACATTCAGTACTTC CASSVSLFKNIQYF
NA TRBJ2-7 TRBV30 NA TGTGCCTGGAGTCTTAGGGGAACAGGGAAGGACTACGAGCAGTACTTC CAWSLRGTGKDYEQYF
NA TRBJ1-1 TRBV6-5 NA TGTGCCAGCAATAAGGGGGACACTGAAGCTTTCTTT CASNKGDTEAFF
NA TRBJ1-6 TRBV6-5 NA TGTGCCAGCAGTCGATACCCTGACAGCAATTCACCCCTCCACTTT CASSRYPDSNSPLHF
once TRBJ2-5 TRBV25-1 NA TGTGCCAGCAGTGGCAGGGGAGAGCCAGAGACCCAGTACTTC CASSGRGEPETQYF
NA TRBJ2-1 TRBV18 TRBD1 TGTGCCAGCTCACCACAGGACAGGGACAATGAGCAGTTCTTC CASSPQDRDNEQFF
NA TRBJ2-7 TRBV6-6 TRBD1 TGTGCCAGCAGCTACCCCGGGACAGAGGACTACGAGCAGTACTTC CASSYPGTEDYEQYF
NA TRBJ2-1 TRBV10-3 TRBD2 TGTGCCATCAGTGGCAGACTAGCGGGGGAGGGTGAGCAGTTCTTC CAISGRLAGEGEQFF
NA TRBJ2-5 TRBV4-1 NA TGCGCCAGCAGCCAAGATTTCTCCTCCCTAGGCGAGACCCAGTACTTC CASSQDFSSLGETQYF
few TRBJ1-5 TRBV9 NA TGTGCCAGCAGCTCCAGCAGGGGCAATCAGCCCCAGCATTTT CASSSSRGNQPQHF
NA TRBJ1-4 TRBV5-5 TRBD1 TGTGCCAGCAGCTCCCGGACAGGGGTGGGTGAAAAACTGTTTTTT CASSSRTGVGEKLFF
NA TRBJ1-6 TRBV27 NA TGTGCCAGCAGTTTATCCCCCATCTATAATTCACCCCTCCACTTT CASSLSPIYNSPLHF
NA TRBJ1-2 TRBV5-1 NA TGCGCCAGCAGCTTCACGGGAGTCGGCTACACCTTC CASSFTGVGYTF
once TRBJ2-1 TRBV4-1 TRBD1 TGCGCCAGCAGCCAAGATGCTGGACAGGGTTTTAACGATGAGCAGTTCTTC CASSQDAGQGFNDEQFF
few TRBJ2-2 TRBV5-1 TRBD2 TGCGCCAGCAGCGCCCTCGGAGCGGGGGGTCACACCGGGGAGCTGTTTTTT CASSALGAGGHTGELFF
NA TRBJ2-7 TRBV5-4 NA TGTGCCAGCAGCCCCTCTGGCGGGCGCAACTACGAGCAGTACTTC CASSPSGGRNYEQYF
NA TRBJ2-3 TRBV5-5 TRBD1 TGTGCCAGCAGCTCCTGGACAGGGCCAGCAGATACGCAGTATTTT CASSSWTGPADTQYF
NA TRBJ2-1 TRBV6-6 TRBD1 TGTGCCAGCAGAGGGACAGGGGGCATATATGAGCAGTTCTTC CASRGTGGIYEQFF
NA TRBJ2-7 TRBV5-1 TRBD2 TGCGCCAGCAGCCCGGGGGGGAAATCCTACGAGCAGTACTTC CASSPGGKSYEQYF
NA TRBJ2-3 TRBV5-4 TRBD2 TGTGCCAGCAGCTTCTCGGGGGGGCGTGCAGATACGCAGTATTTT CASSFSGGRADTQYF
NA TRBJ2-1 TRBV7-2 TRBD1 TGTGCCAGCAGCCTTGACAGGGACAATGAGCAGTTCTTC CASSLDRDNEQFF
NA TRBJ1-2 TRBV4-2 TRBD1 TGTGCCAGCAGCCAAGAAGGACAGGGGGCTGGTGGCTACACCTTC CASSQEGQGAGGYTF
once TRBJ1-2 TRBV6-5 NA TGTGCCAGCAGTTACTCGAGCGGAGGCGGCTACACCTTC CASSYSSGGGYTF
NA TRBJ1-1 TRBV2 NA TGTGCCAGCAGTGAAGCCAGGGGCAGAACTGAAGCTTTCTTT CASSEARGRTEAFF
NA TRBJ2-2 TRBV4-1 TRBD2 TGCGCCAGCAGCTTATTAGCGGGGATAAACACCGGGGAGCTGTTTTTT CASSLLAGINTGELFF
few TRBJ1-1 TRBV7-9 NA TGTGCCAGCAGCGACCGATCCACAGGGATATCCACTGAAGCTTTCTTT CASSDRSTGISTEAFF
NA TRBJ2-3 TRBV19 TRBD2 TGTGCCACTGGGGCGGGGGGAGATACGCAGTATTTT CATGAGGDTQYF
NA TRBJ1-4 TRBV6-1 NA TGTGCCAGCAGTGAATTTGGGGTACTAGCTGAAAAACTGTTTTTT CASSEFGVLAEKLFF
NA TRBJ1-5 TRBV5-6 TRBD1 TGTGCCAGCAGCTTGGGGGACAGGGATGGAGAACAGCCCCAGCATTTT CASSLGDRDGEQPQHF
NA TRBJ1-6 TRBV28 NA TGTGCCAGCAGTTTACTACAAGGAGGGACCCTCTATAATTCACCCCTCCACTTT CASSLLQGGTLYNSPLHF
NA TRBJ1-2 TRBV5-1 TRBD1 TGCGCCAGCAGCTTAAGCGGGTCAGGGGGCCCGGAACGTGCCTTC CASSLSGSGGPERAF
NA TRBJ1-6 TRBV4-1 TRBD1 TGCGCCAGCAGCCAAACCGGGACAGGGAATAATTCACCCCTCCACTTT CASSQTGTGNNSPLHF
NA TRBJ1-4 TRBV11-2 TRBD1 TGTGCCAGCAGCTTTCGAAGGGGACAGGGAAATGAAAAACTGTTTTTT CASSFRRGQGNEKLFF
NA TRBJ2-2 TRBV4-3 NA TGCGCCAGCAGCCGAGAAACAGGCGGGGAGCTGTTTTTT CASSRETGGELFF
once TRBJ2-7 TRBV5-1 TRBD1 TGCGCCAGCAGCTTGGTTACAGGGGTCTACGAGCAGTACTTC CASSLVTGVYEQYF
NA TRBJ1-1 TRBV5-4 TRBD1 TGTGCCAGCAGCCCCCTTGAGAGGGGGCGGAACACTGAAGCTTTCTTT CASSPLERGRNTEAFF
NA TRBJ2-1 TRBV27 TRBD2 TGTGCCAGCAGTTTACGCGGCCGACTAGCGGGGATCTCCTACAATGAGCAGTTCTTC CASSLRGRLAGISYNEQFF